These T cell receptor beta chains were read from a single sample in a study of CD4 and CD8 cells across lung adenocarcinoma regions. TCRdb fed the PCR reads into MiXCR, producing one record per CDR3 protein. Here the sample spans roughly 10,000 distinct CDR3 sequences, about 55% being singletons. The specimen was CD4+ T cells from the center of a lung tumor. Receptors were obtained from a male donor with lung adenocarcinoma. The CD4 and CD8 labels of this study may be unreliable. Each CDR3 is given with its conserved first and last residue. The D gene is left open where the match is weak. Only some rows state a clone size, as once, few, many or a class for expanded clones.

TRBV27,-,17,TRBJ2-4,-,CASRSVGVAWAKDIQYF,TGTGCCAGCAGATCCGTAGGAGTAGCGTGGGCGAAAGACATTCAGTACTTC
TRBV7-8,-,16,TRBJ2-4,-,CASSLAGLGGTDTQYF,TGTGCGAGCAGCCTCGCGGGGTTGGGAGGCACAGATACTCAGTACTTC
TRBV25-1,-,15,TRBJ2-1,few,CASSELGIDYNEQFF,TGTGCCAGCAGTGAACTAGGAATCGACTACAATGAGCAGTTCTTC
TRBV6-1,TRBD2,15,TRBJ2-2,-,CASSGLAGNTGELFF,TGTGCCAGCAGCGGACTAGCGGGAAACACCGGGGAGCTGTTTTTT
TRBV7-6,-,13,TRBJ2-3,-,CASSSYSGDTQYF,TGTGCCAGCAGCTCATACTCGGGAGATACGCAGTATTTT
TRBV6-1,TRBD1,13,TRBJ2-7,-,CASSPDRVYEQYF,TGTGCCAGCAGTCCCGACAGGGTCTACGAGCAGTACTTC
TRBV7-2,-,15,TRBJ2-1,-,CASTNREGRSYEQFF,TGTGCCAGCACCAACCGTGAGGGCCGCTCCTACGAGCAGTTCTTC
TRBV6-5,TRBD1,13,TRBJ1-1,many,CASSYRGSVEAFF,TGTGCCAGCAGCTACAGGGGATCGGTTGAAGCTTTCTTT
TRBV10-2,TRBD2,16,TRBJ2-3,-,CASGGSGGRAQDTQYF,TGCGCCAGCGGGGGCTCGGGGGGGCGTGCTCAAGATACCCAGTATTTC
TRBV4-1,-,15,TRBJ1-1,-,CASSQQGVMNTEAFF,TGCGCCAGCAGCCAACAAGGGGTTATGAACACTGAAGCTTTCTTT
TRBV7-6,-,13,TRBJ1-2,many,CASSPLGIYGYTF,TGTGCCAGCAGCCCTCTCGGGATCTATGGCTACACCTTC
TRBV27,TRBD1,13,TRBJ2-1,few,CASSDRGYNEQFF,TGTGCCAGCAGTGACAGGGGGTACAATGAGCAGTTCTTC
TRBV6-1,-,15,TRBJ2-1,-,CASAPGRGAKNEQFF,TGTGCCAGCGCCCCGGGCAGGGGCGCCAAAAATGAGCAGTTCTTC
TRBV7-2,TRBD2,15,TRBJ2-1,medium-sized,CASSTSSGGRNEQFF,TGTGCCAGCAGCACATCTAGCGGGGGGAGAAATGAGCAGTTCTTC
TRBV27,-,13,TRBJ1-1,medium-sized,CASAYLGNTEAFF,TGTGCCAGCGCTTATTTGGGAAACACTGAAGCTTTCTTT
TRBV20-1,-,11,TRBJ2-5,-,CSAQVEETQYF,TGCAGTGCCCAGGTTGAAGAGACCCAGTACTTC
TRBV6-1,-,12,TRBJ1-1,many,CASKEGLTEAFF,TGTGCCAGCAAGGAAGGGCTGACTGAAGCTTTCTTT
TRBV6-1,-,16,TRBJ2-3,-,CASSPMASGATDTQYF,TGTGCCAGCAGTCCAATGGCCTCGGGTGCGACAGATACGCAGTATTTT
TRBV6-1,-,15,TRBJ2-3,-,CAAGEGGGGPDTQYF,TGTGCCGCGGGTGAGGGGGGCGGGGGCCCAGATACGCAGTACTTT
TRBV27,TRBD2,16,TRBJ2-1,few,CASSFSGSGSYNEQFF,TGTGCCAGCAGTTTTAGCGGGAGTGGCTCCTACAATGAGCAGTTCTTC
TRBV27,-,14,TRBJ1-2,-,CASSPRAAVYGYTF,TGTGCCAGCTCCCCCCGGGCAGCCGTCTATGGCTACACCTTC
TRBV6-1,-,15,TRBJ2-2,medium-sized,CASSGIGFNTGELFF,TGTGCCAGCAGTGGAATCGGATTTAACACCGGGGAGCTGTTTTTT
TRBV27,TRBD2,18,TRBJ2-1,many,CASSTGLARSGRYNEQFF,TGTGCCAGCAGTACGGGACTAGCCAGATCAGGACGCTACAATGAGCAGTTCTTC